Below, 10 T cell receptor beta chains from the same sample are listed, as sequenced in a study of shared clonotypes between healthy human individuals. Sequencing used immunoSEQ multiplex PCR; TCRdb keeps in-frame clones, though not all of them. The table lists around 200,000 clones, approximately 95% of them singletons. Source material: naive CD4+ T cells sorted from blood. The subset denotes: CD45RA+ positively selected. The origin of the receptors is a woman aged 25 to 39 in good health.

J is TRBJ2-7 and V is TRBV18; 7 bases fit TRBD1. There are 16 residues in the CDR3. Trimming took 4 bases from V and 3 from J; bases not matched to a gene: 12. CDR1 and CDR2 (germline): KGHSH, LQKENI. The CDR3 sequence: CASSRLGTEKLYEQYF. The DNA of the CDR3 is TGTGCCAGCTCACGGTTAGGGACAGAGAAACTCTACGAGCAGTACTTC. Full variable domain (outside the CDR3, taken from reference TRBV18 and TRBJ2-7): NAGVMQNPRHLVRRRGQEARLRCSPMKGHSHVYWYRQLPEEGLKFMVYLQKENIIDESGMPKERFSAEFPKEGPSILRIQQVVRGDSAAYFCASSRLGTEKLYEQYFGPGTRLTVT.

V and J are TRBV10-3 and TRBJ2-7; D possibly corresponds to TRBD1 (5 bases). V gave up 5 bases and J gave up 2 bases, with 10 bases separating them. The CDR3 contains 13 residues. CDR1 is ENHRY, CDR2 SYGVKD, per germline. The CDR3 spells CAISTDTPYEQYF. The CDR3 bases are TGTGCCATCAGTACGGACACTCCCTACGAGCAGTACTTC.

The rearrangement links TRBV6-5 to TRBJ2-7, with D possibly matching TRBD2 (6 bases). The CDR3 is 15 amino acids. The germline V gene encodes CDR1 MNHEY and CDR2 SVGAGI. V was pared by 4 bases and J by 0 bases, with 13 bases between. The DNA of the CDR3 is TGTGCCAGCAGTTCAGCGGGCTTCTTCTCCTACGAGCAGTACTTC. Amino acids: CASSSAGFFSYEQYF.

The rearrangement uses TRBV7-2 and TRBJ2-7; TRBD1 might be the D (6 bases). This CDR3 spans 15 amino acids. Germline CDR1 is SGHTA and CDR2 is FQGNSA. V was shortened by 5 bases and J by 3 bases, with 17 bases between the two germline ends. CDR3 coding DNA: TGTGCCAGCAGCGTACGGGCAGGGGCGATCTACGAGCAGTACTTC. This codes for CASSVRAGAIYEQYF. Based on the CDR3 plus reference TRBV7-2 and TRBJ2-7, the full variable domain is GAGVSQSPSNKVTEKGKDVELRCDPISGHTALYWYRQSLGQGLEFLIYFQGNSAPDKSGLPSDRFSAERTGGSVSTLTIQRTQQEDSAVYLCASSVRAGAIYEQYFGPGTRLTVT.

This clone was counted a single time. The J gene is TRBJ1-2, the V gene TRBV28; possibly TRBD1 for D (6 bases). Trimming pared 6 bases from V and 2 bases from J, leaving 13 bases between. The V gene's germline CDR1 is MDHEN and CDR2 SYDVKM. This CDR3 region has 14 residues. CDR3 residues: CASSNAQGNYGYTF. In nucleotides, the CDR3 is TGTGCCAGCAGCAACGCTCAGGGGAACTATGGCTACACCTTC.

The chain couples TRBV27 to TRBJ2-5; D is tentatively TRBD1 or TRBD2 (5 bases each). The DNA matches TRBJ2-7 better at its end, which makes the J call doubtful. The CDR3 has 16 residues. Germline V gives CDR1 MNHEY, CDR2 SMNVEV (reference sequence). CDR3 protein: CASSSAGTRPPYEQYF. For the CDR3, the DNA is TGTGCCAGCAGTTCTGCAGGGACGCGGCCCCCCTACGAGCAGTACTTC.

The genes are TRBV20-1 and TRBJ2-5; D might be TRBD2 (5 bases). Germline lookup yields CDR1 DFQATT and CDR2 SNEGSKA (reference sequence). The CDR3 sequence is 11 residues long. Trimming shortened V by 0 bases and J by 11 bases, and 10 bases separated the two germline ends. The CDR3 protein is CSARDGLQQYF. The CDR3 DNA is TGCAGTGCTAGAGATGGACTGCAGCAGTACTTC.

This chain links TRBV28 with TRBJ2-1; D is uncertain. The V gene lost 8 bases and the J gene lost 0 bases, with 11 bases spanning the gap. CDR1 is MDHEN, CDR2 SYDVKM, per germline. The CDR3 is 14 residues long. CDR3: CASLPASSYNEQFF. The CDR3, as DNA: TGTGCCAGCCTCCCGGCGAGCTCCTACAATGAGCAGTTCTTC.

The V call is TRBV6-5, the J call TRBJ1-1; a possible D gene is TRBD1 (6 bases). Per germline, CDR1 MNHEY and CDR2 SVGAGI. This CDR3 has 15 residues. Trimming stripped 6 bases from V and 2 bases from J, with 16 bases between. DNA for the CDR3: TGTGCCAGCAGGGATCAACGGGACATAAACACTGAAGCTTTCTTT. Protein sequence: CASRDQRDINTEAFF.

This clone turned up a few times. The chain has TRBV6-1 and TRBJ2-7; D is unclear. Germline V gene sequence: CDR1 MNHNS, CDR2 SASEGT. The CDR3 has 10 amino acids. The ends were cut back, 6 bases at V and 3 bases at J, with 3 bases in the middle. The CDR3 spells CASSLYEQYF. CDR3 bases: TGTGCCAGCAGCCTCTACGAGCAGTACTTC.